This T cell receptor (beta chain) was found in a study of blood T cell repertoires in COVID-19. Background on the study: Spain, Italy and the United States supplied samples that represented acute and convalescent COVID-19.

Source study methods: Quantification of nucleated cells was approximated via reference gene primer amplification. Data came from immunoSEQ multiplex PCR; TCRdb stores just in-frame clones and leaves some out. Clone size and V and J calls were adopted from that table, with D and trimming inferred from the DNA. The table includes 150,000 to 200,000 clones, around 90% detected once. Details on this clone: The sample contains more than one DNA sequence encoding this CDR3.

Sequencing used peripheral blood. This sequence originates from a middle-aged man with acute or convalescent COVID-19.

The CDR3 sequence is CASSASGGSYNEQFF. The CDR3 nucleotides are TGTGCCAGCAGCGCTAGCGGGGGGAGTTACAATGAGCAGTTCTTC. The V and J genes are TRBV9 and TRBJ2-1; 11 positions match TRBD2. This CDR3 contains 15 residues. Germline CDR1 is SGDLS and CDR2 is YYNGEE. V shed 3 bases and J 4 bases; nucleotides not matched to a gene: 3.